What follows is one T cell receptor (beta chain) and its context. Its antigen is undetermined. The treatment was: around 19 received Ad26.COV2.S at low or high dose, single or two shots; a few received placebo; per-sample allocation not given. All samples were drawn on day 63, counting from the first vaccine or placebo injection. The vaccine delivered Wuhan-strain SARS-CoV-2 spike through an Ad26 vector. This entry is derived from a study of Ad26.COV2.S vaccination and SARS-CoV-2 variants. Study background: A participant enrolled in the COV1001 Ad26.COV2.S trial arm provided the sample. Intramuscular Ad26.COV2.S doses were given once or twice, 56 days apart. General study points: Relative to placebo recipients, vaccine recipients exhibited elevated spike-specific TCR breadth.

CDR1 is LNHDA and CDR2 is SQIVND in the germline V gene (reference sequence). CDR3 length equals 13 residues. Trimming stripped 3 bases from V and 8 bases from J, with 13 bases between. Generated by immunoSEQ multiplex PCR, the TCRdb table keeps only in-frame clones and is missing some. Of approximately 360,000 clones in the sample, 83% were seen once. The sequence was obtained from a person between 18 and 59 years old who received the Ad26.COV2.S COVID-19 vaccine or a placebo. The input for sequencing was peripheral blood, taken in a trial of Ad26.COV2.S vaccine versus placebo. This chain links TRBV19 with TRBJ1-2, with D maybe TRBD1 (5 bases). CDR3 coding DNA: TGTGCCAGTAGTATCGGGCAGGGCCAAGGCTACACCTTC. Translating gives CASSIGQGQGYTF. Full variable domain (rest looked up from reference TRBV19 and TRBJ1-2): DGGITQSPKYLFRKEGQNVTLSCEQNLNHDAMYWYRQDPGQGLRLIYYSQIVNDFQKGDIAEGYSVSREKKESFPLTVTSAQKNPTAFYLCASSIGQGQGYTFGSGTRLTVV.